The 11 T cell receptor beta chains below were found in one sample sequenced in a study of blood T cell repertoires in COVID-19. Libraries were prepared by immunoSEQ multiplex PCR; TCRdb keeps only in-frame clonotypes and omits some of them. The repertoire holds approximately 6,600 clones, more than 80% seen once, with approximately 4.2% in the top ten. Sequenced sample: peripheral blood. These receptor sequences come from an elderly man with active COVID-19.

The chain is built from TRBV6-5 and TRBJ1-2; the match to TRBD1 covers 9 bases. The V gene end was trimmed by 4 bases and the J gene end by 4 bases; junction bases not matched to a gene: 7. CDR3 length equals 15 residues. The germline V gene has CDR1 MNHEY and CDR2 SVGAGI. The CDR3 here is CASSSPGQGGYGYTF. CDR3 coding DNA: TGTGCCAGCAGTTCCCCGGGACAGGGAGGCTATGGCTACACCTTC.

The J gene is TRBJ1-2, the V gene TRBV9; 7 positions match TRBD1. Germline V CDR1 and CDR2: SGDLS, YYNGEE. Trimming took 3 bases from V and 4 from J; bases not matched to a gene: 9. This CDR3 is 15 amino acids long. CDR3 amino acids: CASSAGTDYTYGYTF. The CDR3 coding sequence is TGTGCCAGCAGCGCGGGGACAGACTATACCTATGGCTACACCTTC.

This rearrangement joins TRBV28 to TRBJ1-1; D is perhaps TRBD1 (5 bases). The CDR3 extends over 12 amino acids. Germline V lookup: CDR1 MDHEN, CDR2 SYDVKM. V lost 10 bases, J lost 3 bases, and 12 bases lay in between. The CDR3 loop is CATGRGDTEAFF. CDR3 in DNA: TGTGCCACCGGACGGGGGGACACTGAAGCTTTCTTT.

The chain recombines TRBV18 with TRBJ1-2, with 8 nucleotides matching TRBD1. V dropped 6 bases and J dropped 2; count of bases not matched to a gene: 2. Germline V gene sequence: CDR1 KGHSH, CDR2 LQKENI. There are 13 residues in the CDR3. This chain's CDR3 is CASSAGGNYGYTF. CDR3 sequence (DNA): TGTGCCAGCTCGGCAGGGGGCAACTATGGCTACACCTTC.

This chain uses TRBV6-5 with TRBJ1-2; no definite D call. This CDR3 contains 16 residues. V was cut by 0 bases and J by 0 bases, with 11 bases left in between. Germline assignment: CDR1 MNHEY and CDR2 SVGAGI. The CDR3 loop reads CASSYSIHISNYGYTF. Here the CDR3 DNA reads TGTGCCAGCAGTTACTCGATACACATATCTAACTATGGCTACACCTTC.

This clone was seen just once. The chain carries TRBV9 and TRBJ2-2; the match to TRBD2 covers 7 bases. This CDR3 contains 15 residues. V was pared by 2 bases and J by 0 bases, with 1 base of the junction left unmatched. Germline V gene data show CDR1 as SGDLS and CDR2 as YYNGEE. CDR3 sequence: CASSVGLANTGELFF. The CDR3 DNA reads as TGTGCCAGCAGCGTTGGACTAGCGAACACCGGGGAGCTGTTTTTT.

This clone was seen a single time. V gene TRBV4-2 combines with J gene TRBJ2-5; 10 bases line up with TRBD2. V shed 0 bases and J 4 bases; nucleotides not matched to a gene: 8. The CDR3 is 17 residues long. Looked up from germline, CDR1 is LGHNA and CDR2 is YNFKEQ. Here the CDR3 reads CASSQEEREGQSETQYF. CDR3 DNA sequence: TGTGCCAGCAGCCAAGAGGAGCGGGAGGGCCAGTCAGAGACCCAGTACTTC.

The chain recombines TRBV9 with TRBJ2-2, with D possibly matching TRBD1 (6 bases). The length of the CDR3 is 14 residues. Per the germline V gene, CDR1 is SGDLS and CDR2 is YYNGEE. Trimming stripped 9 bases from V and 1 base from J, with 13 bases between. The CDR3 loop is CATPGHENTGELFF. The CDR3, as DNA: TGTGCCACCCCGGGACATGAGAACACCGGGGAGCTGTTTTTT.

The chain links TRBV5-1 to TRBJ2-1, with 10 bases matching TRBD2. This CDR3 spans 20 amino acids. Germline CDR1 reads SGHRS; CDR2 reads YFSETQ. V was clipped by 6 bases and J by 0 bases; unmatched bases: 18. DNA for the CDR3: TGCGCCAGCAACAACCCGGGGGCTAGCGGGAGTCTGAGCTCCTACAATGAGCAGTTCTTC. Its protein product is CASNNPGASGSLSSYNEQFF.

The CDR3 region is CASSIGGTKNIQYF. The CDR3 region has the DNA TGTGCCAGCAGTATCGGGGGAACCAAAAACATTCAGTACTTC. This chain uses TRBV6-5 with TRBJ2-4, with D possibly matching TRBD2 (6 bases). V lost 5 bases and J 2 bases, leaving 10 bases between the germline ends. Looked up from germline, CDR1 is MNHEY and CDR2 is SVGAGI. This CDR3 region has 14 residues.

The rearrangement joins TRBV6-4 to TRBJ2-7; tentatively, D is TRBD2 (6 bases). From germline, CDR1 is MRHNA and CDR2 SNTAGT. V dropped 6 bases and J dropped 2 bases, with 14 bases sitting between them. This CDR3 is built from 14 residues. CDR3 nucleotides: TGTGCCAGCAGCCTGACTAGTTCTACCTACGAGCAGTACTTC. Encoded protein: CASSLTSSTYEQYF.